This T cell receptor (beta chain) was identified during a study of Ad26.COV2.S vaccination and SARS-CoV-2 variants. The CDR3 is made up of 12 amino acids. The germline V gene encodes CDR1 SNHLY and CDR2 FYNNEI. Trimming took 3 bases from V and 7 from J, leaving 10 bases between them. Treatment: roughly 19 received Ad26.COV2.S at low or high dose, single or two shots; several received placebo; per-sample allocation not given. Sampling was done on day 63 after the first vaccine or placebo injection. Sequenced by immunoSEQ multiplex PCR; TCRdb stores in-frame clones only, minus some. The data contain about 400,000 clones, over 75% of them singletons.

This chain joins TRBV2 and TRBJ2-7, with D perhaps TRBD2 (6 bases). The TCR was taken from a person between 18 and 65 years old who received the Ad26.COV2.S COVID-19 vaccine or a placebo. The sample here was peripheral blood, taken in a trial of Ad26.COV2.S vaccine versus placebo. The CDR3 loop is CASSEGLSEQYF. In DNA, the CDR3 is TGTGCCAGCAGTGAGGGACTGTCGGAGCAGTACTTC.